A single sample is the source of the 21 T cell receptor beta chains below, sequenced in a study of blood T cell repertoires in COVID-19. The data were produced by immunoSEQ multiplex PCR, yet TCRdb's version contains in-frame clones alone and is incomplete. The sample shows around 57,000 clones, 79% of them seen only once. The specimen sequenced was peripheral blood. These receptors came from a woman in her sixties or seventies with acute or convalescent COVID-19.

This clone was recorded once. The genes are TRBV2 and TRBJ2-5; 7 bases fit TRBD2. Trimming removed 4 bases from V and 4 bases from J; junction bases left unmatched: 6. The CDR3 extends over 14 amino acids. From germline, CDR1 is SNHLY and CDR2 FYNNEI. In DNA form, the CDR3 reads TGTGCCAGCAGTGCGCAGGGAGGGGTAGAGACCCAGTACTTC. Amino acids: CASSAQGGVETQYF.

CDR3 DNA sequence: TGTGCCAGCAGACAGGGAAACGAAGCTTTCTTT. Translating gives CASRQGNEAFF. The chain is built from TRBV12-3 or TRBV12-4 and TRBJ1-1; maybe TRBD1 (6 bases). The CDR3 contains 11 residues. The V gene lost 6 bases and the J gene lost 8 bases, with 10 bases spanning the gap.

The genes are TRBV28 and TRBJ2-7; TRBD2 matches 7 bases. CDR1 and CDR2 from the germline V gene are MDHEN and SYDVKM. This CDR3 is built from 15 residues. The V and J ends lost 2 bases and 0 bases, in that order; junction bases with no gene match: 4. The CDR3 region is CASSLRAGDSYEQYF. The DNA of the CDR3 is TGTGCCAGCAGTTTACGGGCGGGGGACTCCTACGAGCAGTACTTC.

The sample holds a few counts of this clone. This CDR3 is CASSRGQGRNSPLHF. DNA for the CDR3: TGTGCCAGCAGCCGAGGACAGGGGCGGAATTCACCCCTCCACTTT. The J gene is TRBJ1-6, the V gene TRBV3-1 (or the pseudogene TRBV3-2); 9 nucleotides match TRBD1. V lost 4 bases and J lost 7; bases outside the gene matches: 5. The CDR3 sequence is 15 residues long. Germline V gene lookup returns CDR1 LGHDT and CDR2 YNNKEL (reference sequence).

DNA for the CDR3: TGTGCCACCAGCAGAAAGGCCGGGGTTGGCAATCAGCCCCAGCATTTT. It translates to CATSRKAGVGNQPQHF. This chain links TRBV15 with TRBJ1-5; D is unclear. The CDR3 extends over 16 amino acids. The germline V gene has CDR1 LNHNV and CDR2 YYDKDF (reference sequence). Trimming cost V 2 bases and J 2 bases, with 13 bases left between them. Full variable domain (outside the CDR3, taken from reference TRBV15 and TRBJ1-5): DAMVIQNPRYQVTQFGKPVTLSCSQTLNHNVMYWYQQKSSQAPKLLFHYYDKDFNNEADTPDNFQSRRPNTSFCFLDIRSPGLGDTAMYLCATSRKAGVGNQPQHFGDGTRLSIL.

The chain is built from TRBV4-2 and TRBJ2-7; 7 bases match TRBD2. The CDR3 sequence is 15 residues long. The germline V gene has CDR1 LGHNA and CDR2 YNFKEQ. V trimming: 4 bases; J trimming: 2 bases; junction bases outside the gene matches: 8. The CDR3 nucleotides read TGTGCCAGCAGCCTAAGGGAGGGATCAGCCTACGAGCAGTACTTC. Its protein is CASSLREGSAYEQYF.

This chain links TRBV6-5 with TRBJ2-7, with D possibly matching TRBD1 (6 bases). V was clipped by 5 bases and J by 5 bases, with 10 bases between them. The germline V gene has CDR1 MNHEY and CDR2 SVGAGI. The CDR3 is made up of 12 amino acids. The CDR3 region has the DNA TGTGCCAGCAGTCGAGGGGGAAACGAGCAGTACTTC. It is translated as CASSRGGNEQYF.

The genes are TRBV19 and TRBJ1-2; D ambiguous. The CDR3 totals 13 residues. Germline V lookup: CDR1 LNHDA, CDR2 SQIVND (reference sequence). Trimming removed 3 bases at V and 4 bases at J, with 9 bases between. The CDR3 DNA reads as TGTGCCAGTAGTATCTGGGAGGGCTATGGCTACACCTTC. Its translation: CASSIWEGYGYTF.

The chain combines TRBV5-4 with TRBJ2-1, with 10 bases fitting TRBD1. The CDR3 contains 15 residues. Trimming cost V 6 bases and J 6 bases; bases outside gene matches: 9. In germline, CDR1 is SGHNT, CDR2 YYREEE (reference sequence). This chain's CDR3 is CASTWDGTGVNEQFF. DNA for the CDR3: TGTGCCAGCACCTGGGATGGGACAGGGGTCAATGAGCAGTTCTTC.

The rearrangement uses TRBV5-4 and TRBJ1-6; a weak D match, TRBD1 (6 bases). From germline, CDR1 is SGHNT and CDR2 YYREEE (reference sequence). V lost 4 bases, J lost 10 bases, and 15 bases lay in between. CDR3 size: 14 residues. Written as DNA, the CDR3 is TGTGCCAGCAGCCCAGAGGGGGACGGGTCACCCCTCCACTTT. Translation gives CASSPEGDGSPLHF.

The chain has TRBV15 and TRBJ2-2; D is perhaps TRBD2 (7 bases). The V and J ends lost 2 bases and 1 base respectively, with 17 bases between them. Germline loops: CDR1 LNHNV, CDR2 YYDKDF (reference sequence). The CDR3 is made up of 18 amino acids. The CDR3 sequence: CATSRPPTGGWNTGELFF. The CDR3 nucleotides read TGTGCCACCAGCAGACCACCTACGGGGGGCTGGAACACCGGGGAGCTGTTTTTT.

The chain employs TRBV28 and TRBJ1-4, with 9 bases fitting TRBD1. J lost 7 bases, V lost 5 bases, and 8 bases had no gene match. Per the germline V gene, CDR1 is MDHEN and CDR2 is SYDVKM. CDR3 length: 15 residues. CDR3 coding DNA: TGTGCCAGCAGTACACCACAGGGGGCCTTTGAAAAACTGTTTTTT. It yields the protein CASSTPQGAFEKLFF.

V usage is TRBV5-1 and J usage is TRBJ1-1, with 9 bases that match TRBD1. Germline loops: CDR1 SGHRS, CDR2 YFSETQ. The CDR3 spans 16 residues. J lost 11 bases, V lost 0 bases, and 14 bases had no gene match. Here the CDR3 DNA reads TGCGCCAGCAGCTTGGCACCCCGGGACAGGGATTTTGAGGCTTTCTTT. This gives the protein CASSLAPRDRDFEAFF.

V usage is TRBV2 and J usage is TRBJ1-5, with D tentatively TRBD1 (5 bases). V was trimmed by 9 bases and J by 2 bases, leaving 8 bases between them. CDR1 is SNHLY and CDR2 is FYNNEI in the germline V gene. This CDR3 has 12 amino acids. In DNA form, the CDR3 reads TGTGCCAGTCAGGGTGGCAATCAGCCCCAGCATTTT. Translating gives CASQGGNQPQHF.

The J gene is TRBJ1-6, the V gene TRBV2; D is unresolved. The V gene lost 3 bases and the J gene lost 4 bases, with 13 bases spanning the gap. The CDR3 is made up of 16 amino acids. Germline CDR1 is SNHLY and CDR2 is FYNNEI. The CDR3 loop reads CASSDSEGAYNSPLHF. The CDR3 DNA reads as TGTGCCAGCAGTGATTCCGAAGGAGCTTATAATTCACCCCTCCACTTT.

The rearrangement links TRBV7-3 to TRBJ2-1; TRBD2 matches at 13 bases. CDR1 SGHTA and CDR2 FQGTGA come from the germline V gene. The V segment lost 6 bases and the J segment 7 bases; nucleotides outside the gene matches: 9. This CDR3 region has 16 residues. The CDR3 loop is CASSQTGLAGRNEQFF. The CDR3 region has the DNA TGTGCCAGCAGTCAAACGGGACTAGCGGGGCGGAATGAGCAGTTCTTC.

V gene TRBV5-4 combines with J gene TRBJ2-7, with D possibly being TRBD2 (6 bases). CDR1 SGHNT and CDR2 YYREEE come from the germline V gene (reference sequence). V was pared by 0 bases and J by 7 bases, with 8 bases between. CDR3 length: 12 residues. The CDR3 DNA is TGTGCCAGCAGCTTGGTGGCGGGGGAGCAGTACTTC. Its translation: CASSLVAGEQYF.

CDR3 loop: CASSQHFGGAGGNTDTQYF. CDR3 sequence (DNA): TGTGCCAGCAGCCAACATTTCGGGGGGGCTGGTGGAAACACAGATACGCAGTATTTT. The chain carries TRBV14 and TRBJ2-3; 8 bases map to TRBD2. There are 19 residues in the CDR3. J was trimmed by 2 bases and V by 2 bases; bases with no gene match: 15. CDR1 SGHDN and CDR2 FVKESK come from the germline V gene.

This clone was seen a few times. The J gene is TRBJ2-1, the V gene TRBV7-9; D may be TRBD2 (5 bases). The CDR3 sequence is 13 residues long. Per germline, CDR1 SEHNR and CDR2 FQNEAQ (reference sequence). V was cut by 5 bases and J by 10 bases, with 15 bases left in between. For the CDR3, the DNA is TGTGCCAGCAGCACCTCCAGCCGGGGAGAGCAGTTCTTC. It codes for CASSTSSRGEQFF.

The genes are TRBV29-1 and TRBJ1-6; the match to TRBD1 covers 10 bases. The germline gives CDR1 SQVTM, CDR2 ANQGSEA. This CDR3 region has 13 residues. The V gene end was trimmed by 5 bases and the J gene end by 8 bases; junction bases not matched to a gene: 3. CDR3 region: CSVWTGGDSPLHF. CDR3 DNA sequence: TGCAGCGTTTGGACAGGGGGGGATTCACCCCTCCACTTT.

The chain carries TRBV29-1 and TRBJ1-2, with a tentative D call TRBD1 (5 bases). Trimming pared 7 bases from V and 10 bases from J, leaving 22 bases between. The CDR3 has 13 residues. Germline V CDR1 and CDR2: SQVTM, ANQGSEA. CDR3 in DNA: TGCAGCGGGGGGGAGAGGACGGCGGGAGACTACACCTTC. Protein product: CSGGERTAGDYTF.